The 26 T cell receptor beta chains presented below share a single source sample, sequenced in a study of cytomegalovirus exposure and HLA in healthy donors (dated by TCRdb to 2016 to 2017). Library preparation used the immunoSEQ multiplex PCR assay. The multiplex PCR relied on a mix of 60 forward primers for TCR Vbeta segments and 13 reverse primers for TCR Jbeta segments. Not all clones reach the TCRdb copy of this immuneACCESS table, which keeps in-frame sequences only. Checked studies attribute under half of the gap to unresolved V genes and leave the rest unexplained. Counted in this sample were over 150,000 clones; around 84% of them appeared once. Of the sample, nearly 8.5% is held by the ten largest clones. Material for sequencing was PBMCs. These receptors were taken from a male donor in good health and CMV-seropositive.

V is TRBV19 and J is TRBJ2-7; perhaps TRBD2 as D (5 bases). V was clipped by 5 bases and J by 2 bases, with 10 bases between them. From germline, CDR1 is LNHDA and CDR2 SQIVND (reference sequence). The CDR3 sequence is 13 residues long. Here the CDR3 reads CASSFSVTYEQYF. CDR3 nucleotides: TGTGCCAGTAGTTTTAGCGTAACCTACGAGCAGTACTTC.

This clone was picked up one time. This chain joins TRBV27 and TRBJ2-7; D may be TRBD2 (6 bases). The CDR3 has 14 residues. Germline lookup yields CDR1 MNHEY and CDR2 SMNVEV (reference sequence). Between the trimmed V and J ends, which lost 6 bases and 2 bases, there was a span of 14 bases. CDR3 protein: CASSGFGGAYEQYF. The CDR3 region has the DNA TGTGCCAGCAGCGGCTTCGGGGGTGCCTACGAGCAGTACTTC.

J is TRBJ2-7 and V is TRBV5-1, with TRBD2 identical over 11 bases. Germline V gene sequence: CDR1 SGHRS, CDR2 YFSETQ. Trimming at V came to 4 bases and at J to 5 bases, leaving 11 bases not matched to a gene. This CDR3 has 16 amino acids. The DNA for the CDR3 is TGCGCCAGCAGCCCCCAAGGTCTAGCGGGAGGCCACGAGCAGTACTTC. Its translation: CASSPQGLAGGHEQYF.

This clone was observed a handful of times. The chain couples TRBV19 to TRBJ1-1; D possibly corresponds to TRBD1 (5 bases). The CDR3 runs 14 residues. Trimming took 8 bases from V and 0 from J, leaving 13 bases between them. In germline, CDR1 is LNHDA, CDR2 SQIVND (reference sequence). The CDR3 loop reads CASLPGGVNTEAFF. The DNA for the CDR3 is TGTGCCAGTTTGCCTGGGGGGGTGAACACTGAAGCTTTCTTT.

V gene TRBV6-5 combines with J gene TRBJ1-3; D remains ambiguous. V was shortened by 4 bases and J by 0 bases, with 4 bases between the two germline ends. CDR3 length: 13 residues. Looked up from germline, CDR1 is MNHEY and CDR2 is SVGAGI. CDR3 region: CASSSLSGNTIYF. Written as DNA, the CDR3 is TGTGCCAGCAGTTCCCTCTCTGGAAACACCATATATTTT.

The V and J genes are TRBV5-4 and TRBJ2-2; the match to TRBD2 covers 14 bases. Looked up from germline, CDR1 is SGHNT and CDR2 is YYREEE (reference sequence). With V trimmed by 4 bases and J by 0 bases, 8 bases remained unmatched. The CDR3 contains 19 residues. The CDR3 region has the DNA TGTGCCAGCAGCGTGGGGGGACTAGCGGGAGCTACGAACACCGGGGAGCTGTTTTTT. This translates into CASSVGGLAGATNTGELFF.

This chain links TRBV23-1 with TRBJ2-5; D gene unclear. TRBV23-1 is recorded as an ORF, its role being uncertain. V was clipped by 0 bases and J by 4 bases, with 12 bases between them. CDR3 length: 15 residues. CDR3 sequence reads: CASSQSNPPGETQYF. The CDR3 nucleotides read TGCGCCAGCAGTCAATCGAACCCTCCGGGAGAGACCCAGTACTTC.

CDR3 residues: CASSLASGAPYEQYF. In DNA form, the CDR3 reads TGCGCCAGCAGCTTGGCGTCAGGGGCACCCTACGAGCAGTACTTC. The J gene is TRBJ2-7, the V gene TRBV5-1; D is possibly TRBD1 (6 bases). The germline V gene encodes CDR1 SGHRS and CDR2 YFSETQ. The CDR3 consists of 15 residues. V was shortened by 0 bases and J by 2 bases, with 12 bases between the two germline ends. Together with reference TRBV5-1 and TRBJ2-7, the CDR3 gives the full variable domain: KAGVTQTPRYLIKTRGQQVTLSCSPISGHRSVSWYQQTPGQGLQFLFEYFSETQRNKGNFPGRFSGRQFSNSRSEMNVSTLELGDSALYLCASSLASGAPYEQYFGPGTRLTVT.

V gene TRBV10-2 combines with J gene TRBJ1-1, with a possible D match to TRBD1 (6 bases). The CDR3 loop spans 13 amino acids. Germline loops: CDR1 WSHSY, CDR2 SAAADI. Trimming cost V 8 bases and J 1 base, with 11 bases left between them. The CDR3 spells CASLGTWNTEAFF. In DNA, the CDR3 is TGCGCCAGCCTCGGGACATGGAACACTGAAGCTTTCTTT.

The V gene is TRBV6-1, the J gene TRBJ2-1; 7 bases fit TRBD2. The trim removed 6 bases at V and 8 bases at J, leaving 10 bases unmatched. CDR3 size: 14 residues. The germline V gene encodes CDR1 MNHNS and CDR2 SASEGT. The CDR3: CASSRRVGRDEQFF. As DNA, the CDR3 is TGTGCCAGCAGCCGGAGAGTAGGGAGGGATGAGCAGTTCTTC.

A single count supports this clone. The V and J genes are TRBV11-2 and TRBJ1-2; 9 bases line up with TRBD1. V trimming: 3 bases; J trimming: 6 bases; junction bases outside the gene matches: 5. This CDR3 has 14 residues. Germline CDR1 SGHAT, CDR2 FQNNGV. The CDR3 DNA sequence: TGTGCCAGCAGCTTCGGGACAGGGAACGATGGCTACACCTTC. It codes for CASSFGTGNDGYTF.

This clone was counted once. The chain employs TRBV10-3 and TRBJ2-7; 8 nucleotides match TRBD2. The CDR3 is 14 amino acids. Germline trimming cut 11 bases from V and 0 bases from J; bases unmatched to any gene: 9. The germline V gene has CDR1 ENHRY and CDR2 SYGVKD. DNA of the CDR3: TGTGCCGGGGGACTAGGGGGAAGCTCCTACGAGCAGTACTTC. It encodes CAGGLGGSSYEQYF.

This rearrangement joins TRBV27 to TRBJ2-7; weak D call: TRBD1 (6 bases). CDR1 and CDR2 from the germline V gene are MNHEY and SMNVEV (reference sequence). Trimming cost V 5 bases and J 4 bases, with 18 bases left between them. The CDR3 loop spans 15 amino acids. CDR3 protein: CASSAPSDSLYEQYF. For the CDR3, the DNA is TGTGCCAGCAGTGCCCCCTCGGACAGTCTTTACGAGCAGTACTTC.

V is TRBV18 and J is TRBJ1-1; 7 bases are shared with TRBD1. The germline V gene has CDR1 KGHSH and CDR2 LQKENI. J was trimmed by 8 bases and V by 0 bases; bases with no gene match: 3. This CDR3 spans 13 amino acids. CDR3 in DNA: TGTGCCAGCTCACCACCGGGACAGATCGAAGCTTTCTTT. It codes for CASSPPGQIEAFF.

V is TRBV30 and J is TRBJ2-7; maybe TRBD1 (6 bases). The CDR3 has 12 amino acids. The V and J ends lost 7 bases and 0 bases respectively, with 10 bases between them. CDR1 and CDR2 (germline): GTSNPN, SVGIG (reference sequence). The DNA for the CDR3 is TGTGCCTACTCAGGGGTCTCCTACGAGCAGTACTTC. This codes for CAYSGVSYEQYF. The whole variable domain, remainder taken from reference TRBV30 and TRBJ2-7, is SQTIHQWPATLVQPVGSPLSLECTVEGTSNPNLYWYRQAAGRGLQLLFYSVGIGQISSEVPQNLSASRPQDRQFILSSKKLLLSDSGFYLCAYSGVSYEQYFGPGTRLTVT.

The V call is TRBV5-1, the J call TRBJ2-1, with 12 positions matching TRBD2. CDR3 length: 16 amino acids. Germline V gene data show CDR1 as SGHRS and CDR2 as YFSETQ. Trimming at V came to 3 bases and at J to 0 bases, leaving 1 base not matched to a gene. Written as DNA, the CDR3 is TGCGCCAGCAGCTCGACTAGCGGGAGCTCCTACAATGAGCAGTTCTTC. As protein: CASSSTSGSSYNEQFF.

V usage is TRBV10-3 and J usage is TRBJ1-2; D not certain. The CDR3 totals 13 residues. Germline assignment: CDR1 ENHRY and CDR2 SYGVKD. Trimming left V 7 bases short and J 2 bases short, with 11 bases between. This CDR3 is CAIMEERNYGYTF. As DNA, the CDR3 is TGTGCCATCATGGAGGAACGAAACTATGGCTACACCTTC.

This clone was detected only a few times. V is TRBV5-4 and J is TRBJ2-1; D may be TRBD1 (5 bases). This CDR3 region has 14 residues. CDR1 is SGHNT and CDR2 is YYREEE in the germline V gene (reference sequence). V was cut by 3 bases and J by 3 bases, with 10 bases left in between. This CDR3 reads CASSSTQGYNEQFF. The DNA for the CDR3 is TGTGCCAGCAGCTCAACTCAGGGCTACAATGAGCAGTTCTTC.

V and J are TRBV6-6 and TRBJ2-7; D call uncertain. Trimming took off 4 bases at V and 6 bases at J, with 10 bases between the two ends. The CDR3 is made up of 12 amino acids. Germline CDR1 MNHNY, CDR2 SVGAGI (reference sequence). CDR3 amino acids: CASSSPVAEQYF. The CDR3 DNA reads as TGTGCCAGCAGTTCCCCAGTAGCCGAGCAGTACTTC.

The V gene is TRBV19, the J gene TRBJ1-2, with 8 bases fitting TRBD1. Germline values: CDR1 LNHDA, CDR2 SQIVND (reference sequence). The CDR3 consists of 14 residues. Germline trimming cut 5 bases from V and 4 bases from J; bases unmatched to any gene: 6. In nucleotides, the CDR3 is TGTGCCAGTAGTCCCTCGGACAGGGCCTATGGCTACACCTTC. Its protein product is CASSPSDRAYGYTF.

The chain is built from TRBV10-3 and TRBJ2-1; 7 nucleotides align to TRBD2. Germline loops: CDR1 ENHRY, CDR2 SYGVKD. This CDR3 region has 15 residues. Trimming took 2 bases from V and 2 from J; bases not matched to a gene: 3. Written as DNA, the CDR3 is TGTGCCATCAGTGAGCGGGAGGTCACCTACAATGAGCAGTTCTTC. Protein: CAISEREVTYNEQFF.

The rearrangement uses TRBV7-6 and TRBJ2-7; unclear D gene. Germline V gene data show CDR1 as SGHVS and CDR2 as FNYEAQ. The CDR3 is 14 amino acids. V shed 1 base and J shed 5 bases, with 12 bases lying between them. The CDR3 region is CASSLGGARDEQYF. The DNA for the CDR3 is TGTGCCAGCAGCTTAGGAGGTGCTAGAGACGAGCAGTACTTC.

A single count supports this clone. The chain carries TRBV4-3 and TRBJ2-1, with 7 bases identical to TRBD2. V lost 8 bases, J lost 7 bases, and 8 bases stayed unmatched. Germline loops: CDR1 LGHNA, CDR2 YSLEER. CDR3 length: 13 amino acids. The DNA for the CDR3 is TGCGCCAGCGGCCTCTCCGGGAGGAATGAGCAGTTCTTC. Its protein product is CASGLSGRNEQFF.

This clone was seen more than once but under ten times. The chain is built from TRBV27 and TRBJ2-1, with 11 bases matching TRBD2. Germline CDR1 is MNHEY and CDR2 is SMNVEV (reference sequence). The ends lost 2 bases at V and 0 bases at J; junction bases unmatched: 6. This CDR3 is 18 amino acids long. CDR3 protein: CASSLGSGRVGSYNEQFF. In DNA form, the CDR3 reads TGTGCCAGCAGTTTAGGTAGCGGGAGGGTGGGCTCCTACAATGAGCAGTTCTTC.

The gene calls are TRBV9 and TRBJ2-7; 8 bases agree with TRBD1. Germline V gives CDR1 SGDLS, CDR2 YYNGEE. V was pared by 0 bases and J by 2 bases, with 7 bases of the junction left unmatched. The CDR3 loop spans 16 amino acids. Here the CDR3 DNA reads TGTGCCAGCAGCGTAGGTGCAGGGGGCAGGACCTACGAGCAGTACTTC. Protein sequence: CASSVGAGGRTYEQYF.

The rearrangement uses TRBV29-1 and TRBJ1-2; a possible D gene is TRBD1 (5 bases). Trimming shortened V by 5 bases and J by 4 bases, and 11 bases separated the two germline ends. The CDR3 consists of 12 residues. Germline V gene data show CDR1 as SQVTM and CDR2 as ANQGSEA. The CDR3: CSVPAQAYGYTF. The CDR3 DNA follows: TGCAGCGTTCCCGCACAGGCCTATGGCTACACCTTC.